This T cell receptor (beta chain) originates from a study of control samples from healthy donors and cancer patients. Clones were read by immunoSEQ multiplex PCR, and TCRdb kept only the in-frame ones, dropping some. The sample lists about 18,000 clones, 86% seen once, with roughly 11% in the top ten. V gave up 10 bases and J gave up 0 bases, with 13 bases separating them. CDR1 LNHDA and CDR2 SQIVND come from the germline V gene (reference sequence). This CDR3 is built from 14 residues. V usage is TRBV19 and J usage is TRBJ1-5; tentatively, D is TRBD1 (5 bases). The source of this sequence is a woman aged 70-85 years with colorectal cancer. Sequencing was carried out using PBMCs. DNA for the CDR3: TGTGCCATTGGGAGGGGCCCTAGCAATCAGCCCCAGCATTTT. It is translated as CAIGRGPSNQPQHF. Combining the CDR3 with reference TRBV19 and TRBJ1-5 gives the whole variable domain DGGITQSPKYLFRKEGQNVTLSCEQNLNHDAMYWYRQDPGQGLRLIYYSQIVNDFQKGDIAEGYSVSREKKESFPLTVTSAQKNPTAFYLCAIGRGPSNQPQHFGDGTRLSIL.